This T cell receptor beta chain was obtained from a study of monozygotic twins with inflammatory bowel disease. In preparing each TCR library, roughly 3,200 ng of total RNA was used. One entry per CDR3 protein, without DNA, is what TCRdb gives after re-calling the 5' RACE reads. This listing includes some 400,000 distinct CDR3 sequences. Germline CDR1 reads KGHSH; CDR2 reads LQKENI. The CDR3 has 15 residues. The source of this sequence is a human donor with ulcerative colitis or Crohn's disease, or a healthy co-twin of an affected twin (not recorded which). This chain connects TRBV18 to TRBJ2-5; TCRdb lists TRBD1, though no DNA is available to test this call. The sequenced sample consisted of blood. The CDR3 reads CASSPDRLSPETQYF.